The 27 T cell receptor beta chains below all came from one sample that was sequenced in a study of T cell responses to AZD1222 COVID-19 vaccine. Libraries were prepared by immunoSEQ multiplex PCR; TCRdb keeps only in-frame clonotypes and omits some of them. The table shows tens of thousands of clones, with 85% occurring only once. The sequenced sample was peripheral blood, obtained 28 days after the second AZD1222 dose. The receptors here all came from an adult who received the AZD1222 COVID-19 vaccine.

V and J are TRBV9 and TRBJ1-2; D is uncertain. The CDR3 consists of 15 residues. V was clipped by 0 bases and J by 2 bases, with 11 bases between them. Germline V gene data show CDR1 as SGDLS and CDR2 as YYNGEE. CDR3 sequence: CASSVGTGGNYGYTF. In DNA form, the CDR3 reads TGTGCCAGCAGCGTAGGGACCGGAGGGAACTATGGCTACACCTTC.

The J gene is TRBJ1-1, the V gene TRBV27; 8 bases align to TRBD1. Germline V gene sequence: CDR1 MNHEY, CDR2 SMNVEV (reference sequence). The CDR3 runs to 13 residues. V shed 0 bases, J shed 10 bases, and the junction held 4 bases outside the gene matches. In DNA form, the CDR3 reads TGTGCCAGCAGTTTATCTCTACAGGGGGGAGCTTTCTTT. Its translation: CASSLSLQGGAFF.

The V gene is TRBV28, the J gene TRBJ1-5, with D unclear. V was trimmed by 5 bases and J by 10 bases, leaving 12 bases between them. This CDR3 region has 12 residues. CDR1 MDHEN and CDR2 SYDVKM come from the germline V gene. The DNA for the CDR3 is TGTGCCAGCAGTGCCACCGACCGCCCCCAGCATTTT. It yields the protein CASSATDRPQHF. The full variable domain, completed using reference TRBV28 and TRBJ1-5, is DVKVTQSSRYLVKRTGEKVFLECVQDMDHENMFWYRQDPGLGLRLIYFSYDVKMKEKGDIPEGYSVSREKKERFSLILESASTNQTSMYLCASSATDRPQHFGDGTRLSIL.

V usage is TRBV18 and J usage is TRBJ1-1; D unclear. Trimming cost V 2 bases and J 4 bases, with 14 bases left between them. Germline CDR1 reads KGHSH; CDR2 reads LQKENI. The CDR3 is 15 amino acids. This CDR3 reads CASSPSLELGTEAFF. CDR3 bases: TGTGCCAGCTCACCATCTTTGGAATTGGGCACTGAAGCTTTCTTT.

CDR3 loop: CASSEAGQAKNQPQHF. The DNA for the CDR3 is TGTGCCAGCAGTGAAGCGGGACAGGCCAAGAATCAGCCCCAGCATTTT. The chain recombines TRBV6-1 with TRBJ1-5; 8 nucleotides match TRBD1. Trimming at V came to 0 bases and at J to 4 bases, leaving 5 bases not matched to a gene. The CDR3 is made up of 16 amino acids. Germline CDR1 MNHNS, CDR2 SASEGT.

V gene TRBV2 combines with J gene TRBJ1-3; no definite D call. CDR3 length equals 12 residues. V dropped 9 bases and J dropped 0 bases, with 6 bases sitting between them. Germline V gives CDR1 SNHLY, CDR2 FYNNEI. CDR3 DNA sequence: TGTGCCAGAGATTACTCTGGAAACACCATATATTTT. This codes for CARDYSGNTIYF.

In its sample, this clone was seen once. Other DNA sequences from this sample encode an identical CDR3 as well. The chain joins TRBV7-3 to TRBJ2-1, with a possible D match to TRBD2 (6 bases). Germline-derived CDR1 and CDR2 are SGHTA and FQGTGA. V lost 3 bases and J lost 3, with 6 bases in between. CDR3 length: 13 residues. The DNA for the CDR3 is TGTGCCAGCAGCTTGGGACTCTACAATGAGCAGTTCTTC. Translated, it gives CASSLGLYNEQFF.

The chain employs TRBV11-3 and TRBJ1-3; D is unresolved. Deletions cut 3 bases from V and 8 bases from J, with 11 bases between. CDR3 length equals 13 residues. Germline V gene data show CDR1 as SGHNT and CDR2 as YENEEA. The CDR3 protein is CASSFDIRDTIYF. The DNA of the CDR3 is TGTGCCAGCAGCTTCGACATCCGCGACACCATATATTTT. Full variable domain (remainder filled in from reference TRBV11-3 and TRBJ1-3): EAGVVQSPRYKIIEKKQPVAFWCNPISGHNTLYWYLQNLGQGPELLIRYENEEAVDDSQLPKDRFSAERLKGVDSTLKIQPAELGDSAVYLCASSFDIRDTIYFGEGSWLTVV.

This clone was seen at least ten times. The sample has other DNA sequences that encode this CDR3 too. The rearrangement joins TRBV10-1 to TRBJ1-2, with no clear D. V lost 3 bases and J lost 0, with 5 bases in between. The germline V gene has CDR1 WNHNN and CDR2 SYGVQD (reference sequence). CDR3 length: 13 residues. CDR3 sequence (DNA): TGCGCCAGCAGTGACAGCCCTAACTATGGCTACACCTTC. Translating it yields CASSDSPNYGYTF.

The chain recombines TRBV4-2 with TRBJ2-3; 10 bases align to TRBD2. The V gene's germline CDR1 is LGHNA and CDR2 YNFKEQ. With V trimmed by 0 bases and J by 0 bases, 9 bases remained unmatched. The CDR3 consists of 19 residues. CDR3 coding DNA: TGTGCCAGCAGCCAAGATCGAGCGGGAGGGCTCAGTAGCACAGATACGCAGTATTTT. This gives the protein CASSQDRAGGLSSTDTQYF.

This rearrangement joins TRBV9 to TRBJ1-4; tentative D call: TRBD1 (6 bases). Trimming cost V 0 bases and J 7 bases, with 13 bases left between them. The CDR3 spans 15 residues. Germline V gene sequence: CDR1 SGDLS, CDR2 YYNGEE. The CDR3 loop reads CASSVEGGIGEKLFF. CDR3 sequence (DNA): TGTGCCAGCAGCGTAGAAGGGGGGATCGGTGAAAAACTGTTTTTT.

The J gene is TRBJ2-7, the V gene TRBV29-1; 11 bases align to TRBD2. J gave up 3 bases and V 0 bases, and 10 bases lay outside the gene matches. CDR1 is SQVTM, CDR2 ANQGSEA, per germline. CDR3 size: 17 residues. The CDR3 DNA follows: TGCAGCGTTGAAGATGTCCCAGGGGGGACTAGCGGCTACGAGCAGTACTTC. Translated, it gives CSVEDVPGGTSGYEQYF.

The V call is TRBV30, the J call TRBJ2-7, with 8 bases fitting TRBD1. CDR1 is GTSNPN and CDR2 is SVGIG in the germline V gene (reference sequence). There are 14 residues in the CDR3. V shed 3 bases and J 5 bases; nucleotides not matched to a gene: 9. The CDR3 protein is CAWRNRDRTNEQYF. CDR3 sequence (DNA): TGTGCCTGGAGAAACCGGGACAGGACAAACGAGCAGTACTTC.

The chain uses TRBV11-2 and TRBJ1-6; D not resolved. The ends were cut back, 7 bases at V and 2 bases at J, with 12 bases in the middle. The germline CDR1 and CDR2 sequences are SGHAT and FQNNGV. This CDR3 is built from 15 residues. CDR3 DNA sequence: TGTGCCAGCACCCTAGCAGGCCCCTATAATTCACCCCTCCACTTT. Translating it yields CASTLAGPYNSPLHF.

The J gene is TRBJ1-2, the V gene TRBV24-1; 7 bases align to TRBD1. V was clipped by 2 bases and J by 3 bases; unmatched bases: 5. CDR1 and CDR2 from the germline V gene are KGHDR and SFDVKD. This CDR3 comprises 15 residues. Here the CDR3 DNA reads TGTGCCACCAGTGATTACAGGGGAGGGTACTATGGCTACACCTTC. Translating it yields CATSDYRGGYYGYTF.

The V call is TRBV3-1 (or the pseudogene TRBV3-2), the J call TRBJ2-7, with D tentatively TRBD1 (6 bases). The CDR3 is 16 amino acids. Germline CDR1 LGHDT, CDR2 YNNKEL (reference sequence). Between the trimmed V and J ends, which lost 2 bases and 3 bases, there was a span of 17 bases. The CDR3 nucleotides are TGTGCCAGCAGCCAAATGGGGGCCGCTCGGGGCTACGAGCAGTACTTC. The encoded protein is CASSQMGAARGYEQYF.

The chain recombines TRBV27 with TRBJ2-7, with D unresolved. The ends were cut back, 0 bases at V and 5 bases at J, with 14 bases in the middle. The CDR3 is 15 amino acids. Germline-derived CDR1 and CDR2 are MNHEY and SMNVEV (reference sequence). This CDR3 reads CASSLSPSLIHEQYF. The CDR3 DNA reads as TGTGCCAGCAGTTTATCTCCCAGCCTCATACACGAGCAGTACTTC.

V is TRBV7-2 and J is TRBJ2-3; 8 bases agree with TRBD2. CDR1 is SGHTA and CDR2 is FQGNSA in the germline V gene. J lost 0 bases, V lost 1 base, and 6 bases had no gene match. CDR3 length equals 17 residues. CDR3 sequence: CASSLVRTSPSTDTQYF. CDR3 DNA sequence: TGTGCCAGCAGCTTAGTTCGGACTAGCCCCAGCACAGATACGCAGTATTTT. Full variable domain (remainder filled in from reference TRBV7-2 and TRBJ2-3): GAGVSQSPSNKVTEKGKDVELRCDPISGHTALYWYRQSLGQGLEFLIYFQGNSAPDKSGLPSDRFSAERTGGSVSTLTIQRTQQEDSAVYLCASSLVRTSPSTDTQYFGPGTRLTVL.

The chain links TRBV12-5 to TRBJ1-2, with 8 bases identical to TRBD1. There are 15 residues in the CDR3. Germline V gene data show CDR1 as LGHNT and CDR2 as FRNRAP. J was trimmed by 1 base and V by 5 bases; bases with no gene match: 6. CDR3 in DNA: TGTGCTAGTGGTCTCGGGACAGGTTATAACTATGGCTACACCTTC. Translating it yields CASGLGTGYNYGYTF.

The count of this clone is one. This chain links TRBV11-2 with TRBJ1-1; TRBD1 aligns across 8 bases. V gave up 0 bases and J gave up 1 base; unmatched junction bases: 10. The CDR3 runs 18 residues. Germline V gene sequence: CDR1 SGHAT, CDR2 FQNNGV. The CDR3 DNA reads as TGTGCCAGCAGCTTAGAGGGCGACAGGGGATTATCGAACACTGAAGCTTTCTTT. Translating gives CASSLEGDRGLSNTEAFF.

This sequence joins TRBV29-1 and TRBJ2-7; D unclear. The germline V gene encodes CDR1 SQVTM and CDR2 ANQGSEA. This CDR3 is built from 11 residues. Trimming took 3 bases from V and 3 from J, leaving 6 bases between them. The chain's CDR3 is CSVDNDYEQYF. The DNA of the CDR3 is TGCAGCGTTGACAATGACTACGAGCAGTACTTC.

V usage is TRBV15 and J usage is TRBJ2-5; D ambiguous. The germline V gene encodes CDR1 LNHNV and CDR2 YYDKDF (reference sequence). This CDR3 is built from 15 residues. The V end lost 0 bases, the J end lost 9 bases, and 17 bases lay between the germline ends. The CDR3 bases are TGTGCCACCAGCAGAGACCCGGACGCAGAGGAGCCCCAGTACTTC. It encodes CATSRDPDAEEPQYF. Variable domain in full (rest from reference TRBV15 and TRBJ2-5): DAMVIQNPRYQVTQFGKPVTLSCSQTLNHNVMYWYQQKSSQAPKLLFHYYDKDFNNEADTPDNFQSRRPNTSFCFLDIRSPGLGDTAMYLCATSRDPDAEEPQYFGPGTRLLVL.

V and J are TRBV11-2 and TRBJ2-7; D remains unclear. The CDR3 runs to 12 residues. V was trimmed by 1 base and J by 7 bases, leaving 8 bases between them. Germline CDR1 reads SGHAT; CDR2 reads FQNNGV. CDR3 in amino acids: CASSLATWEQYF. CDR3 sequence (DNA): TGTGCCAGCAGCTTAGCAACCTGGGAGCAGTACTTC.

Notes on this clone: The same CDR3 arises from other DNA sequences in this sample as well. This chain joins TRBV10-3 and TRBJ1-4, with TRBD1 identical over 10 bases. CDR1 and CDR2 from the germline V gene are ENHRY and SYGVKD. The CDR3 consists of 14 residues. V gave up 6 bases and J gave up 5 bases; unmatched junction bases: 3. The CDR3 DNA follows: TGTGCCATCAGGGGGACAGGGGAGAATGAAAAACTGTTTTTT. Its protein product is CAIRGTGENEKLFF.

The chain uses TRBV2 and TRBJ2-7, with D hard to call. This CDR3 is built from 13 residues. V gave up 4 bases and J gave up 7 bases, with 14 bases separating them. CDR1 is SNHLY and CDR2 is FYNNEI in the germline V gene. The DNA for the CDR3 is TGTGCCAGCAGTGTCCTACAACCTACAGAGCAGTACTTC. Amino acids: CASSVLQPTEQYF.

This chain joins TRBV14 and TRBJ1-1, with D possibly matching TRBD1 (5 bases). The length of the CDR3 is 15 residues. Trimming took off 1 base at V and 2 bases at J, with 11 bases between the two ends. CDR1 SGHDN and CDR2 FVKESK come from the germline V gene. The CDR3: CASSQGGTGNTEAFF. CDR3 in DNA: TGTGCCAGCAGCCAAGGGGGGACCGGAAACACTGAAGCTTTCTTT.

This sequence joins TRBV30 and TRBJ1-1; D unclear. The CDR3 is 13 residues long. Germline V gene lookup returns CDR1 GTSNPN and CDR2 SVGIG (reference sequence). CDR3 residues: CAFRRGLNTEAFF. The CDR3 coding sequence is TGTGCTTTCCGTCGGGGTTTGAACACTGAAGCTTTCTTT.